This T cell receptor (beta chain) emerged from a study of human CD8 memory T cell subsets. Points from the study as a whole: The stem-like memory and precursor exhausted T cell populations displayed similarly high diversity, which was not the case for effector memory cells.

CDR1 SGHVS and CDR2 FQNEAQ come from the germline V gene. The CDR3 totals 16 residues. About this clonotype itself: Its antigen remains unknown.

Researchers made TCR beta libraries via UMI-labeled 5' RACE. TCRdb derives one entry per CDR3 protein from the 5' RACE reads, leaving out DNA. The sample is made up of 10,000 to 11,000 distinct CDR3 sequences, and the top ten hold about a tenth of it. It was a CCR7+ PD-1- TIGIT- phenotype that stem-like memory CD8+ T cells (TSTEM) showed. From duplicate vials of roughly 150,000 sorted CD8+ T cells per subset, RNA was isolated. Sequencing was performed on CD8+ stem-like memory T cells (TSCM and TCM) sorted from PBMCs. Subset in this sample: stem-like memory CD8 T cells (TSTEM), CCR7+ PD-1- TIGIT-. The receptor's source is a human donor in good health. V and J are TRBV7-8 and TRBJ2-1; TCRdb's assignment of TRBD2 cannot be checked, as there is no DNA. CDR3 sequence reads: CASSRLAGGVYNEQFF.